The next 15 T cell receptor beta chains were all read from a single sample in a study of cytomegalovirus exposure and HLA in healthy donors. Primers included in the PCR were 60 Vbeta and 13 Jbeta primers. Using immunoSEQ multiplex PCR, the repertoire was profiled, and TCRdb retains in-frame clones only, with some absent. This table has 100,000 to 150,000 clones, approximately 77% appearing once. The sequencing input was PBMCs. The source of these receptors is a woman aged 55-75 years in good health and CMV-seronegative.

V usage is TRBV7-3 and J usage is TRBJ2-2; 10 positions match TRBD2. CDR1 is SGHTA, CDR2 FQGTGA, per germline. The V and J ends lost 1 base and 6 bases, in that order; junction bases with no gene match: 5. The CDR3 consists of 16 residues. The CDR3 here is CASSLSPSGGSGELFF. In DNA, the CDR3 is TGTGCCAGCAGCTTAAGTCCTAGCGGGGGTTCCGGGGAGCTGTTTTTT.

J is TRBJ2-5 and V is TRBV6-1; 9 nucleotides align to TRBD1. CDR3 size: 15 residues. V was clipped by 6 bases and J by 11 bases; unmatched bases: 16. Germline values: CDR1 MNHNS, CDR2 SASEGT. The CDR3 coding sequence is TGTGCCAGCAGCGCCTACGACAGGGGGACTTACGGGCAGTACTTC. Protein: CASSAYDRGTYGQYF.

The chain joins TRBV18 to TRBJ2-1; 10 bases line up with TRBD1. This CDR3 is built from 15 residues. Germline V gives CDR1 KGHSH, CDR2 LQKENI. J gave up 7 bases and V 6 bases, and 9 bases lay outside the gene matches. Here the CDR3 reads CASSAGTGAPNEQFF. CDR3 bases: TGTGCCAGCTCTGCCGGGACAGGGGCTCCGAATGAGCAGTTCTTC.

The CDR3 nucleotides read TGTGCCAGCAGCGTCCAGGGGAATGAGCAGTTCTTC. Its protein product is CASSVQGNEQFF. V and J are TRBV9 and TRBJ2-1, with D possibly being TRBD1 (6 bases). Germline V lookup: CDR1 SGDLS, CDR2 YYNGEE. The CDR3 loop spans 12 amino acids. The ends were cut back, 2 bases at V and 7 bases at J, with 7 bases in the middle.

V gene TRBV7-9 combines with J gene TRBJ2-5; D might be TRBD1 (6 bases). With the DNA end fitting TRBJ2-7 better, the J assignment may be wrong. The CDR3 sequence is 14 residues long. The germline V gene encodes CDR1 SEHNR and CDR2 FQNEAQ (reference sequence). The CDR3 nucleotides are TGTGCCAGCAGTTACGGACAGTCCTCCTACGAGCAGTACTTC. This sequence encodes CASSYGQSSYEQYF.

The chain employs TRBV5-1 and TRBJ2-1; D is possibly TRBD2 (5 bases). Trimming removed 3 bases from V and 6 bases from J, with 16 bases in between. This CDR3 region has 15 residues. Germline V gives CDR1 SGHRS, CDR2 YFSETQ. The CDR3 region has the DNA TGCGCCAGCAGCTCATCCTGGACTCGTAGCAATGAGCAGTTCTTC. Translating gives CASSSSWTRSNEQFF.

The chain couples TRBV29-1 to TRBJ1-2; the D is unclear. V was pared by 6 bases and J by 7 bases, with 21 bases between. The CDR3 has 14 residues. Germline V lookup: CDR1 SQVTM, CDR2 ANQGSEA. The CDR3 is CSVIFRGGSSGYTF. CDR3 sequence (DNA): TGCAGCGTCATCTTCCGGGGAGGGTCTAGTGGCTACACCTTC. Full variable domain (rest looked up from reference TRBV29-1 and TRBJ1-2): SAVISQKPSRDICQRGTSLTIQCQVDSQVTMMFWYRQQPGQSLTLIATANQGSEATYESGFVIDKFPISRPNLTFSTLTVSNMSPEDSSIYLCSVIFRGGSSGYTFGSGTRLTVV.

V and J are TRBV27 and TRBJ1-1, with 7 bases matching TRBD1. This CDR3 spans 15 amino acids. In germline, CDR1 is MNHEY, CDR2 SMNVEV (reference sequence). V lost 4 bases and J lost 4; bases outside the gene matches: 9. The chain's CDR3 is CASSSRQGLGTEAFF. Here the CDR3 DNA reads TGTGCCAGCAGTTCCAGACAGGGTTTGGGCACTGAAGCTTTCTTT.

This clone has a handful of counts. This chain connects TRBV9 to TRBJ1-1, with D possibly being TRBD1 (6 bases). The CDR3 sequence is 13 residues long. The ends were cut back, 0 bases at V and 7 bases at J, with 10 bases in the middle. Germline assignment: CDR1 SGDLS and CDR2 YYNGEE. CDR3 coding DNA: TGTGCCAGCAGCGTAGGGGGGGGCAGTGAAGCTTTCTTT. It specifies CASSVGGGSEAFF.

The chain is built from TRBV19 and TRBJ2-2, with 8 bases fitting TRBD2. V lost 9 bases and J lost 7; bases outside the gene matches: 7. CDR1 and CDR2 (germline): LNHDA, SQIVND (reference sequence). This CDR3 spans 13 amino acids. CDR3 DNA sequence: TGTGCCAGCCGGGAGGGCCGCGTCGGGGAGCTGTTTTTT. Its protein product is CASREGRVGELFF.

Concerning this clone itself: A read error may produce the germline difference seen at one junction end. V gene TRBV28 combines with J gene TRBJ1-2; D might be TRBD1 (6 bases). CDR3 length equals 15 residues. The germline V gene has CDR1 MDHEN and CDR2 SYDVKM. CDR3 nucleotides: TGTGCCAGCAGCCTCGGCCTCGGGGGGGCGTTCTATGTCGCCTTC. Its protein product is CASSLGLGGAFYVAF.

The V gene is TRBV10-3, the J gene TRBJ1-6; 7 nucleotides align to TRBD1. Germline values: CDR1 ENHRY, CDR2 SYGVKD. With V trimmed by 4 bases and J by 5 bases, 2 bases remained unmatched. CDR3 length equals 14 residues. In nucleotides, the CDR3 is TGTGCCATCAGTGGACAGGGCAATAATTCACCCCTCCACTTT. Translating gives CAISGQGNNSPLHF.

This chain uses TRBV15 with TRBJ1-2, with TRBD1 matching over 7 bases. The ends lost 6 bases at V and 6 bases at J; junction bases unmatched: 10. Per the germline V gene, CDR1 is LNHNV and CDR2 is YYDKDF (reference sequence). The CDR3 covers 14 residues. Here the CDR3 reads CATRETGSSNGYTF. In DNA form, the CDR3 reads TGTGCCACCAGGGAGACAGGGAGTTCCAATGGCTACACCTTC.

This rearrangement joins TRBV11-2 to TRBJ2-3; 14 bases are a match to TRBD2. The V and J ends lost 1 base and 5 bases, in that order; junction bases with no gene match: 8. The germline CDR1 and CDR2 sequences are SGHAT and FQNNGV. The CDR3 runs 18 residues. The CDR3 region has the DNA TGTGCCAGCAGCTTAGTGGTCCTGACTAGCGGGAGGGTAGATACGCAGTATTTT. Residues: CASSLVVLTSGRVDTQYF.

The genes are TRBV6-1 and TRBJ2-4; TRBD1 aligns across 7 bases. CDR3 size: 18 residues. The V segment lost 4 bases and the J segment 0 bases; nucleotides outside the gene matches: 12. Per the germline V gene, CDR1 is MNHNS and CDR2 is SASEGT. The CDR3 DNA reads TGTGCCAGCAGTGCACAGGGGTTTAGGTATAAAGCCAAAAACATTCAGTACTTC. It codes for CASSAQGFRYKAKNIQYF.